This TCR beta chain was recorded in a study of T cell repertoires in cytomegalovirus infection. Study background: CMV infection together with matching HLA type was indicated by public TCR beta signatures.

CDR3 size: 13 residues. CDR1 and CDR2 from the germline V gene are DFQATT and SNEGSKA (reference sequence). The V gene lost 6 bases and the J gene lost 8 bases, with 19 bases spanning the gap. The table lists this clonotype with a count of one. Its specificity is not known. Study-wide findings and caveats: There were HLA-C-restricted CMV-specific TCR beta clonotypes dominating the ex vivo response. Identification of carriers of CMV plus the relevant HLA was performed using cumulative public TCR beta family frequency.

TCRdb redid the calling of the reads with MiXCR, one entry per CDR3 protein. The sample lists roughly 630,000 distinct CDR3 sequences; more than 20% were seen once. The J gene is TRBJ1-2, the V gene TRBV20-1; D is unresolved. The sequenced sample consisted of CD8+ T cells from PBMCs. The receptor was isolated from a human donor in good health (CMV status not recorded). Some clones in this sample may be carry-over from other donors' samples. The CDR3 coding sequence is TGCAGTGCGGAGGGAGTGGTGGTCGGAGGCTACACCTTC. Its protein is CSAEGVVVGGYTF.